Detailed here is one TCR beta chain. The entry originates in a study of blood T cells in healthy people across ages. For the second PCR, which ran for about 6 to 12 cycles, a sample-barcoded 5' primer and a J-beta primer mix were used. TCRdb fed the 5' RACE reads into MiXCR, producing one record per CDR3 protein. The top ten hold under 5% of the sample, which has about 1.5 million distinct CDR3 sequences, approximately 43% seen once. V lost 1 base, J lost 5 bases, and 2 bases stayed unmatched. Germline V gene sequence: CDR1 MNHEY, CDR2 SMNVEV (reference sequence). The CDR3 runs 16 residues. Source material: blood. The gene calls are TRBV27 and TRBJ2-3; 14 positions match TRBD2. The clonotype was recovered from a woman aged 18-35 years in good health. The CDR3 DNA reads TGTGCCAGCAGTTTATTGACTAGCGGGGGGGTAGATACGCAGTATTTT. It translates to CASSLLTSGGVDTQYF.